The clone carrying this T cell receptor beta chain came up many times. The antigen is undetermined. This record comes from a study of T cells in Graves' hyperthyroidism and ophthalmopathy. Findings of the study overall: In validation, the model predicted ophthalmopathy. These predictions came a median about 6.8 months before onset.

Calling Graves' hyperthyroidism stable meant ophthalmopathy did not progress within 18 months. It was uncontrolled infection, other autoimmune disease, pregnancy or lactation that excluded patients. Clinical symptoms, serum thyroxine, TRAb, thyroid ultrasound and orbital computed tomography established diagnosis. There are 13 residues in the CDR3. V was clipped by 6 bases and J by 2 bases, with 11 bases between them. Germline V lookup: CDR1 SEHNR, CDR2 FQNEAQ (reference sequence). The source material, RNA transcripts, was used to amplify TCR beta CDR3 regions. During a first-round RT-PCR of the TCR CDR3, the HTBI primer set was used. TCRdb recomputed calls from the multiplex PCR reads with MiXCR, one row per CDR3 protein. This table has hundreds of thousands of distinct CDR3 sequences, 35% to 40% appearing once.

This chain joins TRBV7-9 and TRBJ2-7; TRBD1 is a possible D gene (5 bases). The sequenced material came from blood. The receptor was derived from a man in his late teens or twenties with Graves' hyperthyroidism. In DNA, the CDR3 is TGTGCCAGCAGGACAGATCGGACCTACGAGCAGTACTTC. This sequence encodes CASRTDRTYEQYF.